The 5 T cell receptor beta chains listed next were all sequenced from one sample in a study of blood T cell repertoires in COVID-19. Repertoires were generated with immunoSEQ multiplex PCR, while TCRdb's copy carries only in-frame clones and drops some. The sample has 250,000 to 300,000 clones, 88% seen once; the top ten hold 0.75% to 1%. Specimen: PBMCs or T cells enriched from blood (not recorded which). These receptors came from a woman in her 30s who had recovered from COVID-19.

CDR3 nucleotide sequence: TGTGCCAGCAGCCGGGGACAGGCCCCCCTCTACGAGCAGTACTTC. Its translation is CASSRGQAPLYEQYF. The chain carries TRBV5-5 and TRBJ2-7; TRBD1 aligns across 8 bases. CDR3 size: 15 residues. Germline V gene sequence: CDR1 SGHKS, CDR2 YYEKEE (reference sequence). Trimming at V came to 4 bases and at J to 3 bases, leaving 9 bases not matched to a gene.

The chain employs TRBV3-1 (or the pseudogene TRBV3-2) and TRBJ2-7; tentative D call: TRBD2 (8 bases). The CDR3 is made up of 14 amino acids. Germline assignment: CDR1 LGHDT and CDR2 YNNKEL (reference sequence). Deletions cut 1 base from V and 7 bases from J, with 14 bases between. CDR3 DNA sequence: TGTGCCAGCAGCCAAGCGGGAGGGGGCAATGAGCAGTACTTC. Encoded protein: CASSQAGGGNEQYF.

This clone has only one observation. CDR3 residues: CASSLWGAYEQYF. The CDR3 coding sequence is TGTGCCAGCAGCTTGTGGGGGGCCTACGAGCAGTACTTC. The V gene is TRBV5-4, the J gene TRBJ2-7; the D gene is possibly TRBD2 (6 bases). V gave up 1 base and J gave up 2 bases, with 7 bases separating them. Germline V lookup: CDR1 SGHNT, CDR2 YYREEE (reference sequence). This CDR3 is 13 amino acids long.

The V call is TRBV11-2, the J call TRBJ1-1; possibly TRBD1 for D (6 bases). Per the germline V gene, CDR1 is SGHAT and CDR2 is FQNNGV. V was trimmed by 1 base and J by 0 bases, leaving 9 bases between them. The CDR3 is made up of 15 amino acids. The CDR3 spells CASSLVAGVNTEAFF. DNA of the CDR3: TGTGCCAGCAGCTTAGTAGCAGGGGTGAACACTGAAGCTTTCTTT.

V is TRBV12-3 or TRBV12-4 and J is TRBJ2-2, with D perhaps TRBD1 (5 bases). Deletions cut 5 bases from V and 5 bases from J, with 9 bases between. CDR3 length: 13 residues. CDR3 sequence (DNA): TGTGCCAGCAGTATGGGGCTGACCGGGGAGCTGTTTTTT. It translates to CASSMGLTGELFF.